Below are 6 T cell receptor beta chains sequenced from a single sample in a study of identical twins. TCRdb re-called the 5' RACE reads through MiXCR, storing one row per CDR3 protein. The table includes approximately 1.8 million distinct CDR3 sequences, less than 35% detected once. The sequencing input was cord blood. Receptors originate from a newborn girl in good health.

The V gene is TRBV25-1, the J gene TRBJ2-2, with 14 bases matching TRBD2. CDR3 size: 17 residues. Germline V CDR1 and CDR2: MGHDK, SYGVNS. The V gene end was trimmed by 4 bases and the J gene end by 4 bases; junction bases not matched to a gene: 5. As DNA, the CDR3 is TGTGCCAGCAGTGGACTAGCGGGAGGGCCCGGCACCGGGGAGCTGTTTTTT. The encoded protein is CASSGLAGGPGTGELFF.

This clonotype appeared a few times. The V call is TRBV6-2 or TRBV6-3, the J call TRBJ2-3; D gene uncertain. CDR1 and CDR2 from the germline V gene are MNHEY and SVGEGT. This CDR3 contains 15 residues. V gave up 2 bases and J gave up 2 bases, with 11 bases separating them. Here the CDR3 DNA reads TGTGCCAGCAGTTACCAGCAGGTCCTCACAGATACGCAGTATTTT. Residues: CASSYQQVLTDTQYF.

This clonotype came up a few times. V gene TRBV29-1 combines with J gene TRBJ1-6; tentatively, D is TRBD1 (6 bases). Germline CDR1 SQVTM, CDR2 ANQGSEA. CDR3 length equals 14 residues. V shed 5 bases and J shed 8 bases, with 16 bases lying between them. In DNA form, the CDR3 reads TGCAGCGTTACTTGGGGACAAAGAGATTCACCCCTCCACTTT. It is translated as CSVTWGQRDSPLHF.

In this sample, this clonotype turned up a few times. The gene calls are TRBV10-2 and TRBJ2-7; D is undetermined. The CDR3 totals 13 residues. Germline V gene data show CDR1 as WSHSY and CDR2 as SAAADI. The V gene lost 10 bases and the J gene lost 2 bases, with 15 bases spanning the gap. The CDR3 loop is CATLPVFPYEQYF. The CDR3 nucleotides are TGCGCCACCCTGCCGGTGTTTCCCTACGAGCAGTACTTC.

This clonotype was picked up a small number of times. The chain employs TRBV4-2 and TRBJ2-4; D may be TRBD2 (6 bases). CDR1 is LGHNA and CDR2 is YNFKEQ in the germline V gene. The CDR3 sequence is 18 residues long. The V and J ends lost 0 bases and 3 bases respectively, with 18 bases between them. This CDR3 is CASSQDTTGTLGKNIQYF. CDR3 DNA sequence: TGTGCCAGCAGCCAAGACACTACGGGGACTCTGGGCAAAAACATTCAGTACTTC.

This clonotype has ten or more counts. This sequence joins TRBV6-2 or TRBV6-3 and TRBJ2-1, with D perhaps matching TRBD2 (5 bases). The CDR3 totals 14 residues. Germline V lookup: CDR1 MNHEY, CDR2 SVGEGT. CDR3 nucleotide sequence: TGTGCAACTAGGCCGGAGGCGGGCTACAATGAGCAGTTCTTC. Residues: CATRPEAGYNEQFF.